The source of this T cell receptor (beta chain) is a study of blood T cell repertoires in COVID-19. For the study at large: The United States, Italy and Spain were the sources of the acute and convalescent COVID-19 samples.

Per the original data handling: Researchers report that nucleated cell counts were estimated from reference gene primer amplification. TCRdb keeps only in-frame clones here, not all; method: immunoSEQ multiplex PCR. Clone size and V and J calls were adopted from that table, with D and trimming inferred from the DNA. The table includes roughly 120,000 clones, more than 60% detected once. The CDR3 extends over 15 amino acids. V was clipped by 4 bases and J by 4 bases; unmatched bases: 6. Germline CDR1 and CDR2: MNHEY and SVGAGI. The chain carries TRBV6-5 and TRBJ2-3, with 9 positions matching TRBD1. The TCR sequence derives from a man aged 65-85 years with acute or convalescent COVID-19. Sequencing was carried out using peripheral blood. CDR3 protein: CASSSHRGRADTQYF. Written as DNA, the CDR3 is TGTGCCAGCAGTTCCCACAGGGGGCGCGCAGATACGCAGTATTTT.